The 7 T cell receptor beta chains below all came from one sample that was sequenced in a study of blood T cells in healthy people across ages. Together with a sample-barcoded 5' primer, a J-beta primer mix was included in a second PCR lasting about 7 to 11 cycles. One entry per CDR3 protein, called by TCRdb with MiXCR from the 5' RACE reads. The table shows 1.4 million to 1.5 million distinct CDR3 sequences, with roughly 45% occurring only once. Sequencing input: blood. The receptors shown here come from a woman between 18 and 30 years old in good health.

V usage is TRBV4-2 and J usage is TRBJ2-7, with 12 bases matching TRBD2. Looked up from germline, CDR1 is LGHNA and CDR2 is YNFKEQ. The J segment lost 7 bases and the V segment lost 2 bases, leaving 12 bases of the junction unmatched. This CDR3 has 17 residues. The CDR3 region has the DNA TGTGCCAGCAGCCAAACTCTAGCGGGAGGGCCCCTTAATGAGCAGTACTTC. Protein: CASSQTLAGGPLNEQYF.

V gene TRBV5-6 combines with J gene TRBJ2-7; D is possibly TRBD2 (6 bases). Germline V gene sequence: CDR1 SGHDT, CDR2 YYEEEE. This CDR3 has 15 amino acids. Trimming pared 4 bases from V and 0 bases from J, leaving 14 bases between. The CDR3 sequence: CASSARDSGSYEQYF. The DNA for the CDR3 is TGTGCCAGCAGCGCCCGGGACTCAGGCTCCTACGAGCAGTACTTC.

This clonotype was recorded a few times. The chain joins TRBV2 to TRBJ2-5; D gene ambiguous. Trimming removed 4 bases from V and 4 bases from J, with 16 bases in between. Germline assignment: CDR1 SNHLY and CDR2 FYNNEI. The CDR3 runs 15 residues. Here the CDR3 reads CASSVRQESPETQYF. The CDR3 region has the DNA TGTGCCAGCAGTGTTCGGCAGGAGTCACCAGAGACCCAGTACTTC.

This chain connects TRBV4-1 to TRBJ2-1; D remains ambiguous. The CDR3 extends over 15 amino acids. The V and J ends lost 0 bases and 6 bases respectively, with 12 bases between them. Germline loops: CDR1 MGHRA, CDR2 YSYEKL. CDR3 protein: CASSQEERDRNEQFF. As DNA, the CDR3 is TGCGCCAGCAGCCAAGAGGAACGAGACCGCAATGAGCAGTTCTTC.

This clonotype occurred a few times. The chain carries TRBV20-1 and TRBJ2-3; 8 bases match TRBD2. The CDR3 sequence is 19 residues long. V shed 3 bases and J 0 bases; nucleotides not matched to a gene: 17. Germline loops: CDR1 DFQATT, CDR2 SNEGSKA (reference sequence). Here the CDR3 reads CSASPLSSGGYSSTDTQYF. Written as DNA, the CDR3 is TGCAGTGCTAGCCCCCTCTCCAGCGGGGGCTACTCTAGCACAGATACGCAGTATTTT.

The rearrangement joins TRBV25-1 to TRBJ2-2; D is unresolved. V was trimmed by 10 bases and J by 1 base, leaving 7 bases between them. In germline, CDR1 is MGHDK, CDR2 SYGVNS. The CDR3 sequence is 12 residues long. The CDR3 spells CATRGNTGELFF. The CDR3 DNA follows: TGTGCCACGAGAGGGAACACCGGGGAGCTGTTTTTT.

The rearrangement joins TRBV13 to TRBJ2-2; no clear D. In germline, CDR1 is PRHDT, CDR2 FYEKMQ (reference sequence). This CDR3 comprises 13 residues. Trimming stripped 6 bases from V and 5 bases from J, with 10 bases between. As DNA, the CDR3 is TGTGCCAGCAGTCCACAACTAACCGGGGAGCTGTTTTTT. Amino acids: CASSPQLTGELFF. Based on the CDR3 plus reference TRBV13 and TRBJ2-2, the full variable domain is AAGVIQSPRHLIKEKRETATLKCYPIPRHDTVYWYQQGPGQDPQFLISFYEKMQSDKGSIPDRFSAQQFSDYHSELNMSSLELGDSALYFCASSPQLTGELFFGEGSRLTVL.